One sample yielded the 3 T cell receptor beta chains listed below, sequenced in a study of beta chain features in type 1 diabetes. As every portion of the isolated RNA was reverse transcribed, the sequencing read expressed TCRB transcripts. Some clones are missing from TCRdb's copy, which holds only in-frame ones; the method was immunoSEQ multiplex PCR. This sample has hundreds of thousands of clones, with over 7.5% found just once. What was sequenced was naive CD4+ T cells from blood. These receptors originate from a woman aged 18-29 years in good health.

This clone came up a few times. V gene TRBV18 combines with J gene TRBJ2-7; TRBD1 agrees at 8 bases. Germline assignment: CDR1 KGHSH and CDR2 LQKENI. V lost 1 base and J lost 3; bases outside the gene matches: 5. The CDR3 loop spans 15 amino acids. The chain's CDR3 is CASSPQSGTGYEQYF. The CDR3 DNA follows: TGTGCCAGCTCACCACAATCCGGGACAGGCTACGAGCAGTACTTC.

This clone has more than one count but fewer than ten. The chain recombines TRBV28 with TRBJ2-3; tentative D call: TRBD1 (6 bases). V gave up 3 bases and J gave up 0 bases, with 13 bases separating them. The length of the CDR3 is 16 residues. From germline, CDR1 is MDHEN and CDR2 SYDVKM. The CDR3: CASSFPQGPSTDTQYF. The DNA of the CDR3 is TGTGCCAGCAGTTTCCCGCAGGGGCCAAGCACAGATACGCAGTATTTT.

This clone was picked up many times. The chain carries TRBV7-9 and TRBJ2-1; 11 bases agree with TRBD2. From germline, CDR1 is SEHNR and CDR2 FQNEAQ (reference sequence). V was clipped by 1 base and J by 6 bases; unmatched bases: 5. CDR3 size: 16 residues. The CDR3 DNA is TGTGCCAGCAGCTTAGTGTCTAGCGGGAGGACCAATGAGCAGTTCTTC. Encoded protein: CASSLVSSGRTNEQFF.